The present entry profiles one T cell receptor (beta chain) with its context. The CDR3 extends over 14 amino acids. V gave up 2 bases and J gave up 1 base, with 10 bases separating them. The V gene's germline CDR1 is SGDLS and CDR2 YYNGEE. The sample comes from a study of T cells in localized non-small cell lung cancer. Libraries were prepared by immunoSEQ multiplex PCR; TCRdb keeps only in-frame clonotypes and omits some of them. The sample lists 25,000 to 35,000 clones, about 91% occurring once. The chain links TRBV9 to TRBJ2-7; maybe TRBD2 (6 bases). The sequence was collected from a female donor over 55 with stage I lung adenocarcinoma. Sequencing used peripheral blood, obtained before any cancer treatment. The CDR3 DNA sequence: TGTGCCAGCAGCGTCGGGACTTATTCCTACGAGCAGTACTTC. Protein sequence: CASSVGTYSYEQYF.